This T cell receptor beta chain was sequenced for a study of T cell responses to AZD1222 COVID-19 vaccine. Study results and limitations: White British donors predominated, females outnumbered males, and clonal diversity was possibly underestimated.

Libraries were prepared by immunoSEQ multiplex PCR; TCRdb keeps only in-frame clonotypes and omits some of them. The repertoire includes roughly 120,000 clones, around 90% of them detected once, and 4.4% sits in the top ten. Worth noting for this clone: Antigen: not known.

V was cut by 5 bases and J by 1 base, with 10 bases left in between. CDR3 size: 14 residues. Germline V gene sequence: CDR1 KGHDR, CDR2 SFDVKD. The sequence was collected from an adult in good health. Here the sequenced sample was peripheral blood, taken on day 0 of AZD1222 vaccination. This rearrangement joins TRBV24-1 to TRBJ1-1, with D hard to call. Here the CDR3 reads CATSAAMGNTEAFF. The CDR3 DNA reads TGTGCCACCAGTGCCGCAATGGGGAACACTGAAGCTTTCTTT.